This is a list of T cell receptor beta chains from one sample in a study of regulatory T cells in long-lasting Graves disease. TCRdb reprocessed the multiplex PCR reads via MiXCR and lists one record per CDR3 protein. The table shows some 370,000 distinct CDR3 sequences, with roughly 23% occurring only once. The specimen comprised peripheral blood mononuclear cells (PBMCs), sampled when the disease was refractory, from a patient treated with antithyroid drugs. The receptors stem from a woman aged 40 to 55 with Graves disease. Each CDR3 is given with its conserved first and last residue. A D gene is named only where the DNA matches it firmly. Clone size, where shown, is once, few, many, or a class for clones that have expanded.

TRBJ1-5	-	TRBV28	TRBD1	CASSVGTGGLEPQHF	TGTGCCAGCAGTGTGGGGACAGGGGGCTTGGAGCCCCAGCATTTT
TRBJ2-7	-	TRBV2	TRBD2	CASSGASGRARMGEQYF	TGTGCCAGCAGTGGGGCTAGCGGGAGGGCCCGAATGGGGGAGCAGTACTTC
TRBJ1-5	many	TRBV28	-	CASVDRYFNQPQHF	TGTGCCAGCGTCGACCGTTATTTCAATCAGCCCCAGCATTTT
TRBJ1-2	once	TRBV7-6	-	CASSRLDSDRANYGYTF	TGTGCCAGCAGCAGACTGGACAGTGACAGAGCTAACTATGGCTACACCTTC
TRBJ2-7	-	TRBV2	-	CVSSEYGGPSYEQYF	TGTGTCAGCAGTGAATATGGGGGTCCTTCCTACGAGCAGTACTTC
TRBJ2-3	-	TRBV29-1	-	CSVEESASSTDTQYF	TGCAGCGTTGAAGAGTCCGCCTCCAGCACAGATACGCAGTATTTT
TRBJ2-2	-	TRBV5-1	TRBD1	CASSFLGQGNTGELFF	TGCGCCAGCAGCTTTTTGGGACAGGGGAACACCGGGGAGCTGTTTTTT
TRBJ1-1	few	TRBV5-1	-	CASSPSEVLRTEAFF	TGCGCCAGCAGTCCCTCGGAGGTGTTGCGTACTGAAGCTTTCTTT
TRBJ2-5	many	TRBV28	-	CASSEGVKTQYF	TGTGCCAGTTCGGAGGGGGTAAAGACCCAGTACTTC
TRBJ2-1	-	TRBV19	TRBD2	CASSGTSGRANNEQFF	TGTGCCAGTAGTGGGACTAGCGGGAGGGCCAACAATGAGCAGTTCTTC
TRBJ2-7	-	TRBV5-1	TRBD1	CASSPSRDRGLTYEQYF	TGCGCCAGCAGCCCGTCCCGGGACAGGGGTCTGACCTACGAGCAGTACTTC
TRBJ1-1	many	TRBV5-1	-	CASTWGQIANTEAFF	TGCGCCAGCACCTGGGGGCAGATCGCAAACACTGAAGCTTTCTTT
TRBJ2-4	many	TRBV28	-	CASKPGKPDKNIQYF	TGTGCCAGCAAACCGGGAAAACCAGATAAAAACATTCAGTACTTC
TRBJ1-4	many	TRBV2	-	CASSVRGGSEKLFF	TGTGCCAGCAGTGTCAGGGGCGGGAGTGAAAAACTGTTTTTT
TRBJ2-2	few	TRBV4-2	-	CASSHDYGTGELFF	TGTGCCAGCAGCCACGACTACGGGACCGGGGAGCTGTTTTTT
TRBJ1-4	many	TRBV6-2/TRBV6-3	-	CASSGGAGTNEKLFF	TGTGCCAGCAGTGGGGGAGCCGGGACTAATGAAAAACTGTTTTTT
TRBJ1-4	few	TRBV5-4	-	CASSLFTAQETNEKLFF	TGTGCCAGCAGCTTGTTTACCGCACAGGAGACTAATGAAAAACTGTTTTTT
TRBJ1-1	many	TRBV7-9	-	CASSPPVANTEAFF	TGTGCCAGCAGCCCCCCGGTGGCGAACACTGAAGCTTTCTTT
TRBJ2-7	many	TRBV19	TRBD2	CASSIDGTPRPGLAGYEQYF	TGTGCCAGTAGTATAGATGGGACACCAAGACCGGGACTAGCTGGCTACGAGCAGTACTTC
TRBJ1-2	many	TRBV7-2	-	CASSGGPGRLSDGYTF	TGTGCCAGCAGCGGAGGCCCCGGCAGACTAAGCGATGGCTACACCTTC
TRBJ1-4	-	TRBV4-1	TRBD1	CASSQTGTPNEKLFF	TGCGCCAGCAGCCAGACAGGGACCCCTAATGAAAAACTGTTTTTT
TRBJ2-2	few	TRBV5-5	-	CASSLKGYAGELFF	TGTGCCAGCAGCTTGAAGGGATACGCCGGGGAGCTGTTTTTT
TRBJ1-5	few	TRBV6-1	-	CASSEGMGPQPQHF	TGTGCCAGCAGTGAAGGGATGGGCCCCCAGCCCCAGCATTTT
TRBJ2-2	few	TRBV7-3	-	CASSSMQYTGELFF	TGTGCCAGCAGCTCCATGCAGTACACCGGGGAGCTGTTTTTT
TRBJ1-1	-	TRBV6-4	-	CASNLSVNTEAFF	TGTGCCAGCAACTTGTCGGTGAACACTGAAGCTTTCTTT
TRBJ1-1	many	TRBV7-2	-	CASSFPGLNTEAFF	TGTGCCAGCAGCTTTCCGGGCCTGAACACTGAAGCTTTCTTT
TRBJ1-4	few	TRBV4-1	TRBD1	CASRGTGVGEKLFF	TGCGCCAGCAGGGGTACAGGGGTGGGGGAAAAACTGTTTTTT
TRBJ2-7	few	TRBV7-9	-	CASSSDWRGNYEQYF	TGTGCCAGCAGCTCCGACTGGAGGGGAAACTACGAGCAGTACTTC
TRBJ2-2	few	TRBV7-2	-	CASSNQPTGELFF	TGTGCCAGCAGCAATCAACCCACCGGGGAGCTGTTTTTT
TRBJ2-5	-	TRBV29-1	-	CSVALELRGRAQYF	TGCAGCGTAGCGCTAGAACTTCGCGGTAGGGCCCAGTACTTC
TRBJ1-5	many	TRBV2	TRBD1	CASSDRGQASNQPQHF	TGTGCCAGCAGTGATCGGGGACAGGCTAGCAATCAGCCCCAGCATTTT
TRBJ2-7	few	TRBV13	-	CASSFGRGFGEQYF	TGTGCCAGCAGCTTTGGCAGGGGCTTTGGGGAGCAGTACTTC
TRBJ2-7	many	TRBV28	TRBD1	CASRRTGNYEQYF	TGTGCCAGCAGGCGGACAGGGAACTACGAGCAGTACTTC
TRBJ2-7	-	TRBV7-8	-	CASSLIQMPSYEQYF	TGTGCCAGCAGCTTAATCCAGATGCCCTCCTACGAGCAGTACTTC
TRBJ2-7	many	TRBV28	TRBD2	CASSTPSTSGTYEQYF	TGTGCCAGCAGCACTCCCTCGACTAGCGGAACATACGAGCAGTACTTC
TRBJ1-1	many	TRBV11-2	-	CASSLPKTGPQRNLNTEAFF	TGTGCCAGCAGCCTACCCAAAACCGGGCCCCAGAGAAACCTGAACACTGAAGCTTTCTTT
TRBJ2-2	-	TRBV9	-	CASSSKETDSSGTGELFF	TGTGCCAGCAGCTCTAAGGAGACGGACTCTTCGGGGACCGGGGAGCTGTTTTTT
TRBJ2-1	-	TRBV29-1	TRBD2	CSVWGLAVSNEQFF	TGCAGCGTGTGGGGACTAGCGGTCTCCAATGAGCAGTTCTTC
TRBJ2-3	-	TRBV13	TRBD2	CASSNRASGTDTQYF	TGTGCCAGCAGTAACAGGGCTAGCGGGACTGATACGCAGTATTTT
TRBJ2-7	few	TRBV5-1	TRBD2	CASSLGGLAASEQYF	TGCGCCAGCAGCTTGGGAGGGCTAGCGGCTTCAGAGCAGTACTTC
TRBJ2-5	-	TRBV20-1	-	CSARPRLVRQETQYF	TGCAGTGCCAGACCCCGACTAGTACGACAAGAGACCCAGTACTTC
TRBJ1-1	-	TRBV5-1	-	CASSSSDTGRTEAFF	TGCGCCAGCAGCTCGTCAGATACAGGGAGGACTGAAGCTTTCTTT
TRBJ1-2	many	TRBV28	-	CASKARLLPDYGYTF	TGTGCCAGCAAGGCCAGGCTCCTCCCTGACTATGGCTACACCTTC
TRBJ2-1	many	TRBV10-3	-	CAISEKLGEQFF	TGTGCCATCAGTGAGAAGTTGGGTGAGCAGTTCTTC
TRBJ1-1	-	TRBV18	TRBD1	CASSRSPDRVDTEAFF	TGTGCCAGCTCACGCTCCCCGGACAGGGTTGATACTGAAGCTTTCTTT
TRBJ2-2	many	TRBV28	TRBD2	CASSPGGLAGRNTGELFF	TGTGCCAGCAGCCCGGGGGGACTAGCGGGACGGAACACCGGGGAGCTGTTTTTT
TRBJ2-2	-	TRBV5-4	TRBD2	CASSWGLADTGELFF	TGTGCCAGCAGCTGGGGACTAGCGGACACCGGGGAGCTGTTTTTT
TRBJ2-5	many	TRBV7-7	-	CASSPLETQYF	TGTGCTAGCAGCCCCCTAGAGACCCAGTACTTC
TRBJ2-7	-	TRBV20-1	-	CSARAEGYEQYF	TGCAGTGCTAGGGCGGAGGGATACGAGCAGTACTTC
TRBJ1-1	many	TRBV5-1	-	CASSFWSNTEAFF	TGCGCCAGCAGCTTTTGGTCCAACACTGAAGCTTTCTTT
TRBJ1-1	-	TRBV9	-	CASSVGSYTEAFF	TGTGCCAGCAGCGTAGGGAGTTACACTGAAGCTTTCTTT
TRBJ2-1	few	TRBV10-3	TRBD1	CAISPGGPNDEQFF	TGTGCCATCAGCCCAGGGGGCCCTAATGATGAGCAGTTCTTC
TRBJ1-5	many	TRBV29-1	-	CSVGWGSNQPQHF	TGCAGCGTTGGATGGGGGAGCAATCAGCCCCAGCATTTT